Listed below are T cell receptor beta chains from one sample, sequenced in a study of somatic mutations in cytotoxic T cells in rheumatoid arthritis. Profiling relied on immunoSEQ multiplex PCR, and the TCRdb table lists in-frame clones only, not all of them. The repertoire includes several thousand clones, 60% to 75% of them detected once, and approximately 15% sits in the top ten. Sequencing was done on a sample of CD8+ T cells sorted from blood. These TCRs come from an adult with rheumatoid arthritis. The CDR3 runs from the conserved cysteine through the conserved F or W. The order of the fields is D gene, V gene, clone size, J gene, CDR3 protein, CDR3 DNA. A D gene is named only where the DNA matches it firmly. The size entry is marked missing in some rows and otherwise reads once, few, many or a size class.

.	TRBV7-9	few	TRBJ1-1	CASSLSDTEAFF	TGTGCCAGCAGCTTATCCGACACTGAAGCTTTCTTT
.	TRBV20-1	.	TRBJ2-7	CSAIISYEQYF	TGCAGTGCTATAATCTCCTACGAGCAGTACTTC
TRBD1	TRBV27	.	TRBJ2-7	CASGDRGQSEQYF	TGTGCCAGCGGGGACAGGGGGCAGTCCGAGCAGTACTTC
.	TRBV6-4	.	TRBJ2-2	CASSNGSGPGELFF	TGTGCCAGCAGTAACGGATCGGGGCCCGGGGAGCTGTTTTTT
TRBD1	TRBV11-3	.	TRBJ2-2	CASSRDREVPGELFF	TGTGCCAGCAGCCGGGACAGGGAGGTCCCCGGGGAGCTGTTTTTT
.	TRBV9	medium-sized	TRBJ2-7	CASSPSAKSESYEQYF	TGTGCCAGCAGCCCTTCAGCGAAGAGTGAGTCCTACGAGCAGTACTTC
.	TRBV19	.	TRBJ1-1	CASSMAEEAFF	TGTGCCAGTAGTATGGCAGAGGAAGCTTTCTTT
TRBD1	TRBV18	.	TRBJ1-3	CASSPPRTGGDTIYF	TGTGCCAGCTCACCACCAAGGACAGGCGGCGATACCATATATTTT
TRBD1	TRBV7-6	.	TRBJ1-4	CASSSEDRVEKLFF	TGTGCCAGCAGCTCAGAGGACAGGGTTGAAAAACTGTTTTTT
.	TRBV5-1	once	TRBJ1-4	CASSPSRLATNEKLFF	TGCGCCAGCAGCCCGTCGAGATTAGCAACTAATGAAAAACTGTTTTTT
.	TRBV7-9	.	TRBJ1-5	CASSLPGINQPQHF	TGTGCCAGCAGCTTACCAGGGATAAATCAGCCCCAGCATTTT
.	TRBV9	.	TRBJ1-2	CASRKAPTIPGDGYTF	TGTGCCAGCAGGAAAGCACCCACAATCCCTGGAGATGGCTACACCTTC
.	TRBV10-2	.	TRBJ1-1	CASGQLNTEAFF	TGCGCCAGCGGACAGTTGAACACTGAAGCTTTCTTT
.	TRBV14	.	TRBJ2-3	CASSPSSRTDTQYF	TGTGCCAGCAGCCCTTCTTCACGCACAGATACGCAGTATTTT
TRBD2	TRBV7-9	.	TRBJ2-7	CASSSGLDFYEQYF	TGTGCCAGCAGCTCGGGACTAGACTTCTACGAGCAGTACTTC
TRBD2	TRBV15	.	TRBJ2-3	CATSRERGGTDTQYF	TGTGCCACCAGCAGAGAGCGGGGGGGCACAGATACGCAGTATTTT
.	TRBV13	.	TRBJ2-7	CASSSRQGNSYEQYF	TGTGCCAGCAGCTCTCGGCAGGGGAACTCCTACGAGCAGTACTTC
.	TRBV28	.	TRBJ2-3	CASSAGTLPVADTQYF	TGTGCCAGCAGTGCCGGGACACTTCCCGTGGCAGATACGCAGTATTTT
TRBD2	TRBV5-4	.	TRBJ2-5	CASRIAGGALETQYF	TGTGCCAGCAGAATAGCGGGGGGGGCTCTGGAGACCCAGTACTTC
.	TRBV9	few	TRBJ2-5	CASSVGEGGPGTQETQYF	TGTGCCAGCAGCGTAGGGGAGGGGGGACCGGGGACTCAAGAGACCCAGTACTTC
.	TRBV7-2	.	TRBJ2-5	CASSPRETQYF	TGTGCCAGCAGCCCCAGGGAGACCCAGTACTTC
.	TRBV6-1	large	TRBJ1-5	CASSETEPQHF	TGTGCCAGCAGTGAGACTGAGCCCCAGCATTTT
TRBD1	TRBV4-3	.	TRBJ2-3	CASSQGTGVTDTQYF	TGCGCCAGCAGCCAGGGGACAGGCGTCACAGATACGCAGTATTTT
.	TRBV21-1	few	TRBJ1-2	CASTFLTDNYGYTF	TGTGCCAGCACATTTCTGACGGACAACTATGGCTACACCTTC
.	TRBV4-1	.	TRBJ2-2	CASSHLDTAGDLFF	TGCGCCAGCAGCCACCTTGACACAGCTGGGGACCTGTTTTTT
.	TRBV6-6	.	TRBJ2-1	CASIGGSSYNEQFF	TGTGCCAGCATAGGGGGGAGCTCCTACAATGAGCAGTTCTTC
.	TRBV27	once	TRBJ2-2	CASSSGLSGELFF	TGTGCCAGCAGTTCAGGGTTGTCCGGGGAGCTGTTTTTT
TRBD1	TRBV5-8	.	TRBJ1-2	CASSLDPAGQGIYGYTF	TGTGCCAGCAGCTTGGACCCAGCGGGACAGGGGATCTATGGCTACACCTTC
TRBD2	TRBV5-1	.	TRBJ2-5	CASSSGLEETQYF	TGCGCCAGCAGCTCGGGACTAGAAGAGACCCAGTACTTC
.	TRBV5-1	.	TRBJ2-2	CASSPEEFLGTGELFF	TGCGCCAGCAGCCCGGAGGAGTTTTTAGGCACCGGGGAGCTGTTTTTT
.	TRBV5-4	few	TRBJ1-1	CASSQEAVNTEAFF	TGTGCCAGCAGCCAAGAGGCGGTGAACACTGAAGCTTTCTTT
.	TRBV10-3	.	TRBJ1-1	CAIRQSLGGKSLNTEAFF	TGTGCCATCAGGCAAAGCCTGGGAGGGAAAAGTCTGAACACTGAAGCTTTCTTT
.	TRBV10-3	.	TRBJ2-1	CAASEGNEQFF	TGTGCCGCCTCAGAGGGCAATGAGCAGTTCTTC
TRBD2	TRBV6-4	.	TRBJ2-2	CASSDSAGTSGGELFF	TGTGCCAGCAGTGACTCGGCGGGGACTAGCGGCGGGGAGCTGTTTTTT
TRBD1	TRBV4-3	.	TRBJ2-7	CASSFGQGESYEQYF	TGCGCCAGCAGCTTTGGACAGGGTGAATCCTACGAGCAGTACTTC
.	TRBV7-9	few	TRBJ2-7	CASSLLGGPYEQYF	TGTGCCAGCAGCTTACTCGGGGGGCCCTACGAGCAGTACTTC
TRBD2	TRBV7-8	.	TRBJ2-1	CASSSIAGRTSGTYNEQFF	TGTGCCAGCAGCTCAATAGCCGGACGGACTAGCGGGACTTACAATGAGCAGTTCTTC